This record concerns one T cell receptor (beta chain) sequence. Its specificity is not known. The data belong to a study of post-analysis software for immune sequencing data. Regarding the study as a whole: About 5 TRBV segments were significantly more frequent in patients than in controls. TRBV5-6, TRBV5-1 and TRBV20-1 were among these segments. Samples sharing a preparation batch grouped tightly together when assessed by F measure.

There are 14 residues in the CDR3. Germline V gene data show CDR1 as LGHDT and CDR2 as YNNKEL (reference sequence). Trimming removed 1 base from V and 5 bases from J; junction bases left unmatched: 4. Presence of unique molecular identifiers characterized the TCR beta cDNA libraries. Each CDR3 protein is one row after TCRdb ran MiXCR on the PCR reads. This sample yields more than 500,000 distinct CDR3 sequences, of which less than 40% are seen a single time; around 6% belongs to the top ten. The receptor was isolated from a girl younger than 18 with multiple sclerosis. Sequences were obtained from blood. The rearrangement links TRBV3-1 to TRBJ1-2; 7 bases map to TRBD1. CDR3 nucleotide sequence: TGTGCCAGCAGCCAAGTGATGGGACAGTATGGCTACACCTTC. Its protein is CASSQVMGQYGYTF.